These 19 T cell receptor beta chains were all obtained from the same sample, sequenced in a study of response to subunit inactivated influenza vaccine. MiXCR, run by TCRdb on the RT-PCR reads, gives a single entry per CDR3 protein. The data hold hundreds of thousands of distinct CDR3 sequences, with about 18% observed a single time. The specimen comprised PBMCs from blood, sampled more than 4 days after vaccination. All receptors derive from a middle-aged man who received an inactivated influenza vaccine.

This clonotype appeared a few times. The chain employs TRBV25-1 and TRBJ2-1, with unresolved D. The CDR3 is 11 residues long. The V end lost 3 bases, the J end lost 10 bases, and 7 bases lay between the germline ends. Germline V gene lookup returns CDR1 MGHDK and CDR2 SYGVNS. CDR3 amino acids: CASSDRVEQFF. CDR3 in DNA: TGTGCCAGCAGTGATAGGGTCGAGCAGTTCTTC. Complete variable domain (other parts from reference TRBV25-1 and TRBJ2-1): EADIYQTPRYLVIGTGKKITLECSQTMGHDKMYWYQQDPGMELHLIHYSYGVNSTEKGDLSSESTVSRIRTEHFPLTLESARPSHTSQYLCASSDRVEQFFGPGTRLTVL.

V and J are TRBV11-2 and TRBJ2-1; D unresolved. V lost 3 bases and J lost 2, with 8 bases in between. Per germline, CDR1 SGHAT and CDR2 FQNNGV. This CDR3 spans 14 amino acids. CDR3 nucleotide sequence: TGTGCCAGCAGCTTTGCCAGTGCCTACAATGAGCAGTTCTTC. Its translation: CASSFASAYNEQFF. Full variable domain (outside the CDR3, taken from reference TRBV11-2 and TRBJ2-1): EAGVAQSPRYKIIEKRQSVAFWCNPISGHATLYWYQQILGQGPKLLIQFQNNGVVDDSQLPKDRFSAERLKGVDSTLKIQPAKLEDSAVYLCASSFASAYNEQFFGPGTRLTVL.

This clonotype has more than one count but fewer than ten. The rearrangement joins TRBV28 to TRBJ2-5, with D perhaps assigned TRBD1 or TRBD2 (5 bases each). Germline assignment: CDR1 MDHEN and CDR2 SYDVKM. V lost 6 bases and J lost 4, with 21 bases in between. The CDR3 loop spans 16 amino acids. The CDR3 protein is CASRPPGRGRGETQYF. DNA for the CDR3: TGTGCCAGCAGACCTCCGGGAAGGGGCCGGGGAGAGACCCAGTACTTC.

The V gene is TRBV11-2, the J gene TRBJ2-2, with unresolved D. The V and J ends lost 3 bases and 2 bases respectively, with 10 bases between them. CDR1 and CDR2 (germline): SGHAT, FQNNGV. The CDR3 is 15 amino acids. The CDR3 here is CASSFLKGNTGELFF. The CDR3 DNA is TGTGCCAGCAGCTTTTTAAAGGGAAACACCGGGGAGCTGTTTTTT.

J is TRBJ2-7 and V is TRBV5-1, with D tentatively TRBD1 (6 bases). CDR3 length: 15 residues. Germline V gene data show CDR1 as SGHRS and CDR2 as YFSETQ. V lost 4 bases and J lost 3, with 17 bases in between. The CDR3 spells CASSTGTGHFYEQYF. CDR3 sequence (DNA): TGCGCCAGCAGCACTGGTACAGGGCATTTCTACGAGCAGTACTTC.

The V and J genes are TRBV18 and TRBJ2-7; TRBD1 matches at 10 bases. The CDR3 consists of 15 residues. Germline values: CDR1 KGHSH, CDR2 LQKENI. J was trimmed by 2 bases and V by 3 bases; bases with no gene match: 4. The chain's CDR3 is CASSPDRGSTYEQYF. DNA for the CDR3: TGTGCCAGCTCACCGGACAGGGGGTCGACCTACGAGCAGTACTTC.

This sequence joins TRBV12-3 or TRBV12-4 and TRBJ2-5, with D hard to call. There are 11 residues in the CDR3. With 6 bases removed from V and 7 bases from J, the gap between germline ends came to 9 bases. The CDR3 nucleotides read TGTGCCAGCAGATTCGGTGGGACCCAGTACTTC. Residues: CASRFGGTQYF.

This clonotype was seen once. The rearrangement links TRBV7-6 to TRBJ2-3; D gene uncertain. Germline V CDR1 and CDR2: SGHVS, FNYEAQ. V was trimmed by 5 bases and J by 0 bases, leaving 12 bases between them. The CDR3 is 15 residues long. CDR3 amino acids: CASSLSNPSTDTQYF. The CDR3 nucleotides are TGTGCCAGCAGCCTTAGTAACCCTAGCACAGATACGCAGTATTTT. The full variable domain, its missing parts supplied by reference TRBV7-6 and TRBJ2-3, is GAGVSQSPRYKVTKRGQDVALRCDPISGHVSLYWYRQALGQGPEFLTYFNYEAQQDKSGLPNDRFSAERPEGSISTLTIQRTEQRDSAMYRCASSLSNPSTDTQYFGPGTRLTVL.

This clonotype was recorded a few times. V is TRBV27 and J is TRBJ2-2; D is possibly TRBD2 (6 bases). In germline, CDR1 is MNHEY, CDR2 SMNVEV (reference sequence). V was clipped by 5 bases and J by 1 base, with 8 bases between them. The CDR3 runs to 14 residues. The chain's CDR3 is CASSRDLNTGELFF. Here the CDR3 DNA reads TGTGCCAGCAGTCGGGACTTGAACACCGGGGAGCTGTTTTTT.

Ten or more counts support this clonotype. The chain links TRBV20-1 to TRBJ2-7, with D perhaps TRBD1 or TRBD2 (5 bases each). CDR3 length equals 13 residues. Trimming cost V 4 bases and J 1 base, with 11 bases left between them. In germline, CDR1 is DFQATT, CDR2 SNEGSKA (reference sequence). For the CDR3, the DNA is TGCAGTGCTATCGGGACGCAGTCCTACGAGCAGTACTTC. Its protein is CSAIGTQSYEQYF.

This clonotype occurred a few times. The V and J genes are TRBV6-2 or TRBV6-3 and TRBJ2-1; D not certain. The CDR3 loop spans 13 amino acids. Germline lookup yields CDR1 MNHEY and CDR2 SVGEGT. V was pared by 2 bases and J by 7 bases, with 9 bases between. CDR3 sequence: CASSYPDLNEQFF. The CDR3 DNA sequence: TGTGCCAGCAGTTACCCGGATCTTAATGAGCAGTTCTTC.

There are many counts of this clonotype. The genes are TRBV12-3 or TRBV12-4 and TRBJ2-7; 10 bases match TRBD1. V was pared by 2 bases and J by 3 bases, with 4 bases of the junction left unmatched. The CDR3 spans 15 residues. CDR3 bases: TGTGCCAGCAGTTTACGGACAGGGGGAGGCTACGAGCAGTACTTC. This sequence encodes CASSLRTGGGYEQYF.

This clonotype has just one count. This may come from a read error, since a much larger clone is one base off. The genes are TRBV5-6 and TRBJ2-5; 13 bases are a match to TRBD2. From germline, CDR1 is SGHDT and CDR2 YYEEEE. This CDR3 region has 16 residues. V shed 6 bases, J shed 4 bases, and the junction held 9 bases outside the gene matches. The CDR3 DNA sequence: TGTGCCAGCACCAAACCCGGGACTAGCGGGACAGAGACCCAGTACTTC. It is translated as CASTKPGTSGTETQYF.

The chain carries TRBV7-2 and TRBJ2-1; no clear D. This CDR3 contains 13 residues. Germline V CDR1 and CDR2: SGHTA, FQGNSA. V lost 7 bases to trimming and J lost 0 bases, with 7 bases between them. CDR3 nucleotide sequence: TGTGCCAGCAAGTCGGACTCCTACAATGAGCAGTTCTTC. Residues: CASKSDSYNEQFF.

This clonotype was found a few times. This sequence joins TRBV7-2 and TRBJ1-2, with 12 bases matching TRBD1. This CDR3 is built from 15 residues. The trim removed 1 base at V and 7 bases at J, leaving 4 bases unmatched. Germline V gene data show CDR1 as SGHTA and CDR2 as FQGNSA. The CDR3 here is CASSLVGQGAIGYTF. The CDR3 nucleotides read TGTGCCAGCAGCTTAGTGGGACAGGGGGCCATTGGCTACACCTTC.

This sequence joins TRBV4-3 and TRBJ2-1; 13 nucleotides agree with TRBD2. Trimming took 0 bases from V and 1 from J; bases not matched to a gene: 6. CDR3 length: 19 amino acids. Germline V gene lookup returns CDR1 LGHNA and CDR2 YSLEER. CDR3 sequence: CASSQELAGGFYSYNEQFF. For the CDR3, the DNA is TGCGCCAGCAGCCAAGAACTAGCGGGGGGGTTCTATTCCTACAATGAGCAGTTCTTC.

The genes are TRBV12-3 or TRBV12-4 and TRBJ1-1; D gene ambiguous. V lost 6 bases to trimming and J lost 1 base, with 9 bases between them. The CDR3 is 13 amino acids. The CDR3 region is CASRRTSNTEAFF. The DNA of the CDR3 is TGTGCCAGCAGGCGAACCTCGAACACTGAAGCTTTCTTT.

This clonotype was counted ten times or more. The CDR3 region is CASSRSTSTDTQYF. The CDR3 coding sequence is TGTGCCAGCAGCCGATCCACTAGCACAGATACGCAGTATTTT. The chain has TRBV12-3 or TRBV12-4 and TRBJ2-3; D remains ambiguous. This CDR3 spans 14 amino acids. V was cut by 6 bases and J by 0 bases, with 10 bases left in between.

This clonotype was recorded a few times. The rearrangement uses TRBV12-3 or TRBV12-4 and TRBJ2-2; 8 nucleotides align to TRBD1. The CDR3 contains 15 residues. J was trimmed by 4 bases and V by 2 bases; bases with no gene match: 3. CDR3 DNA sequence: TGTGCCAGCAGTTTAAGACAGGGGTTCACCGGGGAGCTGTTTTTT. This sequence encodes CASSLRQGFTGELFF.